The 16 T cell receptor beta chains below all came from one sample that was sequenced in a study of CD8+ T cells in alopecia areata. The treatment is: oral pan-JAK inhibitor, 5-10 mg twice daily. Reverse transcribed after extraction, RNA yielded cDNA as the sequencing template. Libraries were prepared by immunoSEQ multiplex PCR; TCRdb keeps only in-frame clonotypes and omits some of them. The table records over 95,000 clones, 55% to 60% of them present only once. The source was CD4+ T cells sorted from blood, collected at week 24, from a patient treated with tofacitinib. The origin of the receptors is a human donor with alopecia areata.

The chain joins TRBV4-2 to TRBJ2-3; 12 bases align to TRBD2. The ends lost 4 bases at V and 5 bases at J; junction bases unmatched: 7. This CDR3 contains 16 residues. Per germline, CDR1 LGHNA and CDR2 YNFKEQ. CDR3 sequence: CASSPSGGAWGDTQYF. The CDR3 DNA is TGTGCCAGCAGCCCTAGCGGGGGGGCTTGGGGAGATACGCAGTATTTT.

A few counts support this clone. J is TRBJ1-6 and V is TRBV30; 11 bases map to TRBD1. Per the germline V gene, CDR1 is GTSNPN and CDR2 is SVGIG (reference sequence). V trimming: 5 bases; J trimming: 10 bases; junction bases outside the gene matches: 4. This CDR3 has 13 amino acids. In DNA form, the CDR3 reads TGTGCCTGGGGGACAGGGGGTTTATCACCCCTCCACTTT. As protein: CAWGTGGLSPLHF.

The sample holds a few counts of this clone. Other nucleotide sequences from this sample produce the same CDR3. The chain couples TRBV29-1 to TRBJ2-5; TRBD1 agrees at 9 bases. V lost 7 bases and J lost 5; bases outside the gene matches: 5. Germline values: CDR1 SQVTM, CDR2 ANQGSEA. CDR3 length: 12 residues. CDR3 sequence (DNA): TGCAGCGCTGGGACAGGGCCGGAGACCCAGTACTTC. Protein sequence: CSAGTGPETQYF.

This clone was counted only a few times. This CDR3 reads CSVLGVENNEKLFF. CDR3 DNA sequence: TGCAGCGTGCTGGGCGTGGAGAACAATGAAAAACTGTTTTTT. This chain connects TRBV29-1 to TRBJ1-4; D unclear. CDR3 length: 14 residues. CDR1 is SQVTM and CDR2 is ANQGSEA in the germline V gene. The V end was cut by 6 bases, the J end by 5 bases, with 16 bases between.

The chain uses TRBV29-1 and TRBJ2-1; no clear D. V lost 6 bases to trimming and J lost 9 bases, with 15 bases between them. The CDR3 is made up of 12 amino acids. Germline-derived CDR1 and CDR2 are SQVTM and ANQGSEA. The CDR3 region has the DNA TGCAGCGTCGTCACCCGGGTGGGTGAGCAGTTCTTC. The encoded protein is CSVVTRVGEQFF.

In this sample, this clone turned up a few times. The chain links TRBV30 to TRBJ1-5; D call uncertain. The CDR3 runs to 14 residues. Trimming removed 0 bases at V and 1 base at J, with 7 bases between. Germline V gene sequence: CDR1 GTSNPN, CDR2 SVGIG (reference sequence). The CDR3 reads CAWSVLQSNQPQHF. The DNA for the CDR3 is TGTGCCTGGAGTGTACTACAGAGCAATCAGCCCCAGCATTTT.

This clone has more than one count but fewer than ten. The chain employs TRBV7-2 and TRBJ2-7; 8 bases align to TRBD1. Germline V gene sequence: CDR1 SGHTA, CDR2 FQGNSA. The V gene end was trimmed by 6 bases and the J gene end by 6 bases; junction bases not matched to a gene: 10. CDR3 length: 14 residues. CDR3 amino acids: CASSPWQGASEQYF. As DNA, the CDR3 is TGTGCCAGCAGTCCCTGGCAGGGGGCGTCCGAGCAGTACTTC.

This clone appeared once. This sequence joins TRBV7-9 and TRBJ1-2; the D is unclear. Germline V lookup: CDR1 SEHNR, CDR2 FQNEAQ (reference sequence). The CDR3 consists of 13 residues. Deletions cut 8 bases from V and 0 bases from J, with 10 bases between. The CDR3, as DNA: TGTGCCAGCGCTACCGGCTCTAACTATGGCTACACCTTC. This gives the protein CASATGSNYGYTF.

This clone turned up a few times. The chain recombines TRBV7-2 with TRBJ1-1; a possible D gene is TRBD1 (5 bases). The CDR3 runs 14 residues. Trimming pared 0 bases from V and 1 base from J, leaving 6 bases between. Germline loops: CDR1 SGHTA, CDR2 FQGNSA. CDR3 loop: CASSLAGPNTEAFF. CDR3 in DNA: TGTGCCAGCAGCTTAGCGGGACCGAACACTGAAGCTTTCTTT.

This clone has just a few counts. The chain links TRBV10-3 to TRBJ2-5; possible D gene TRBD2, 6 bases. This CDR3 is 13 amino acids long. The V and J ends lost 6 bases and 5 bases respectively, with 13 bases between them. Per the germline V gene, CDR1 is ENHRY and CDR2 is SYGVKD. The CDR3 sequence: CAIRRGAGETQYF. DNA of the CDR3: TGTGCCATCAGGCGGGGTGCCGGGGAGACCCAGTACTTC.

This clone was observed a single time. The chain carries TRBV7-3 and TRBJ2-5; 13 positions agree with TRBD2. With V trimmed by 1 base and J by 4 bases, 6 bases remained unmatched. Looked up from germline, CDR1 is SGHTA and CDR2 is FQGTGA. The CDR3 is made up of 17 amino acids. Written as DNA, the CDR3 is TGTGCCAGCAGCTTAAGGGGACGGACTAGCGGGGGAGAGACCCAGTACTTC. This translates into CASSLRGRTSGGETQYF.

This rearrangement joins TRBV11-2 to TRBJ1-3, with unresolved D. Looked up from germline, CDR1 is SGHAT and CDR2 is FQNNGV. The CDR3 has 13 amino acids. V lost 5 bases and J 2 bases, leaving 7 bases between the germline ends. The CDR3 loop is CASSPLTGNTIYF. The CDR3 DNA reads TGTGCCAGCAGCCCCCTGACTGGAAACACCATATATTTT.

A remark on this clone: Mismatch with germline at one junction end may stem from a read error. V is TRBV4-1 and J is TRBJ2-6; 7 bases are a match to TRBD1. Germline V lookup: CDR1 MGHRA, CDR2 YSYEKL. This CDR3 spans 20 amino acids. CDR3 in DNA: TGCGCCAGCAGCCAAGGGATCGGAGGTGGGACAGACTCTGGGGCCGACGTCCTGACTTTC. This translates into CASSQGIGGGTDSGADVLTF.

This chain uses TRBV5-1 with TRBJ2-6; 11 nucleotides match TRBD1. CDR3 length equals 17 residues. Germline-derived CDR1 and CDR2 are SGHRS and YFSETQ. The J segment lost 0 bases and the V segment lost 5 bases, leaving 4 bases of the junction unmatched. This chain's CDR3 is CASSPGQGVSGANVLTF. CDR3 sequence (DNA): TGCGCCAGCAGTCCGGGACAGGGGGTCTCTGGGGCCAACGTCCTGACTTTC.

V and J are TRBV6-5 and TRBJ1-4, with D possibly being TRBD1 (6 bases). Trimming left V 7 bases short and J 8 bases short, with 17 bases between. The germline CDR1 and CDR2 sequences are MNHEY and SVGAGI. The length of the CDR3 is 14 residues. The CDR3 reads CASTNPGAREKLFF. The DNA of the CDR3 is TGTGCCAGCACCAACCCAGGGGCTCGGGAAAAACTGTTTTTT.

The table lists this clone with a few counts. The chain uses TRBV4-2 and TRBJ1-1; TRBD1 is a possible D gene (6 bases). The V gene's germline CDR1 is LGHNA and CDR2 YNFKEQ. CDR3 size: 14 residues. Trimming stripped 3 bases from V and 5 bases from J, with 13 bases between. Written as DNA, the CDR3 is TGTGCCAGCAGCCAGAGGGGGGAACGAACTGAAGCTTTCTTT. Protein: CASSQRGERTEAFF.